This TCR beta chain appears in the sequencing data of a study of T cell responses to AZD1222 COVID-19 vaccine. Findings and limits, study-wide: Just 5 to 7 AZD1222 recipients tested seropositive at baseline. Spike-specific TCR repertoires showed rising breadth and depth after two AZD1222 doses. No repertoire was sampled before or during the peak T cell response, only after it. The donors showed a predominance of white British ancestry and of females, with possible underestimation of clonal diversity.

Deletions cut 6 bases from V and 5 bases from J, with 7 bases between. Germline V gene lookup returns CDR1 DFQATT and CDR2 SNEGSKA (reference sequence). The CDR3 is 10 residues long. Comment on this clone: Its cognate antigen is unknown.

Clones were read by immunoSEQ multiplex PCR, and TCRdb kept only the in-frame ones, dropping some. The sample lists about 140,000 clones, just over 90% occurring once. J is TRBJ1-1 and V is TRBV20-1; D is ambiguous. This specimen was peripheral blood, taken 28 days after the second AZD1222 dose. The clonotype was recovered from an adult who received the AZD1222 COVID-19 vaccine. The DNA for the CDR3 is TGCAGTGCCCGATGGACTGAAGCTTTCTTT. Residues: CSARWTEAFF.